What follows describes a single T cell receptor (beta chain). Its cognate antigen is unknown. This sample is part of a study of CD8+CD57+ T cells in acquired aplastic anemia. Turning to the study itself: Healthy donor sequencing depth: around 10 million CD4+, roughly 11 million CD8+ reads.

Findings and caveats of the study: No significant difference in CD8+ Simpson's diversity was found between patients and controls.

The V segment lost 1 base and the J segment 8 bases; nucleotides outside the gene matches: 6. The CDR3 length is 15 residues. Germline CDR1 reads PRHDT; CDR2 reads FYEKMQ (reference sequence). For CDR3 and TCR beta VDJ profiling, genomic DNA was the template used. TCRdb processed the reads anew with MiXCR; each CDR3 protein has one entry. The sample holds about 210,000 distinct CDR3 sequences, roughly 35% seen once. This rearrangement joins TRBV13 to TRBJ2-7, with 12 bases fitting TRBD2. The TCR comes from a human donor in good health, serving as a control. The sequencing sample was made of sorted CD4+, CD8+, or CD8+CD57+ T cells (not recorded which) from PBMCs. CDR3: CASSLEASGGAKQYF. As DNA, the CDR3 is TGTGCCAGCAGCTTAGAGGCTAGCGGGGGGGCGAAGCAGTACTTC.